The 13 T cell receptor beta chains presented below share a single source sample, sequenced in a study of cytomegalovirus exposure and HLA in healthy donors (dated by TCRdb to between 2016 and 2019). The library was built by means of the immunoSEQ multiplex PCR assay. For the multiplex PCR, a mixture combining 60 forward primers for TCR Vbeta segments and 13 reverse primers for TCR Jbeta segments was used. TCRdb obtained this table from immuneACCESS and retained in-frame rearrangements with V and J assigned. These tables miss some clones; where compared with another copy, unresolved V genes account for less than half of the shortfall, and the remainder is unexplained. The table for this sample lists approximately 220,000 clones; roughly 80% of them were counted only once. 15% of the sample is held by the ten biggest clonotypes. Material: PBMCs. These receptors were taken from a man in his forties in good health and CMV-seronegative.

The rearrangement links TRBV28 to TRBJ2-7; 7 bases match TRBD1. Germline CDR1 and CDR2: MDHEN and SYDVKM. This CDR3 has 13 residues. V shed 8 bases and J 2 bases; nucleotides not matched to a gene: 6. The chain's CDR3 is CASQTGLAYEQYF. The CDR3 region has the DNA TGTGCCAGCCAGACAGGGTTAGCCTACGAGCAGTACTTC. Based on the CDR3 plus reference TRBV28 and TRBJ2-7, the full variable domain is DVKVTQSSRYLVKRTGEKVFLECVQDMDHENMFWYRQDPGLGLRLIYFSYDVKMKEKGDIPEGYSVSREKKERFSLILESASTNQTSMYLCASQTGLAYEQYFGPGTRLTVT.

The chain uses TRBV5-1 and TRBJ1-2, with D unresolved. Looked up from germline, CDR1 is SGHRS and CDR2 is YFSETQ. V dropped 0 bases and J dropped 0 bases, with 6 bases sitting between them. The CDR3 is 14 residues long. CDR3 sequence reads: CASSLVATNYGYTF. DNA for the CDR3: TGCGCCAGCAGCTTGGTGGCAACTAACTATGGCTACACCTTC.

This chain uses TRBV7-2 with TRBJ1-1, with 7 bases aligning to TRBD1. J was trimmed by 3 bases and V by 6 bases; bases with no gene match: 4. Germline V lookup: CDR1 SGHTA, CDR2 FQGNSA. CDR3 length: 13 residues. Written as DNA, the CDR3 is TGTGCCAGCAGTTACCAGGGGGACACTGAAGCTTTCTTT. Translated: CASSYQGDTEAFF.

This clone was seen only a few times. The CDR3 sequence is CASSSRTGGFTDTQYF. DNA for the CDR3: TGTGCCAGCAGCTCGAGGACCGGGGGTTTCACAGATACGCAGTATTTT. The chain links TRBV13 to TRBJ2-3; tentatively, D is TRBD2 (6 bases). This CDR3 comprises 16 residues. Germline assignment: CDR1 PRHDT and CDR2 FYEKMQ (reference sequence). V was trimmed by 4 bases and J by 2 bases, leaving 16 bases between them.

Only a few counts were recorded for this clone. Other DNA sequences in this sample translate to the same CDR3. This chain joins TRBV7-9 and TRBJ2-7; D is unresolved. The V end lost 5 bases, the J end lost 1 base, and 9 bases lay between the germline ends. This CDR3 region has 13 residues. The germline CDR1 and CDR2 sequences are SEHNR and FQNEAQ (reference sequence). CDR3 DNA sequence: TGTGCCAGCAGCCCGCCGGGTTCCTACGAGCAGTACTTC. Translated, it gives CASSPPGSYEQYF. The full variable domain, rest sourced from reference TRBV7-9 and TRBJ2-7, is DTGVSQNPRHKITKRGQNVTFRCDPISEHNRLYWYRQTLGQGPEFLTYFQNEAQLEKSRLLSDRFSAERPKGSFSTLEIQRTEQGDSAMYLCASSPPGSYEQYFGPGTRLTVT.

The rearrangement uses TRBV30 and TRBJ2-7; 10 bases match TRBD2. Germline loops: CDR1 GTSNPN, CDR2 SVGIG (reference sequence). Trimming removed 2 bases from V and 0 bases from J; junction bases left unmatched: 4. The CDR3 is 15 amino acids. Here the CDR3 DNA reads TGTGCCTGGAGTTACGGACTAGCGGCCTCCTACGAGCAGTACTTC. Its translation is CAWSYGLAASYEQYF.

The J gene is TRBJ1-1, the V gene TRBV18, with 8 bases identical to TRBD1. This CDR3 region has 16 residues. Germline V CDR1 and CDR2: KGHSH, LQKENI. V lost 0 bases and J lost 7; bases outside the gene matches: 10. The CDR3 protein is CASSPPGLQGVGEAFF. CDR3 bases: TGTGCCAGCTCACCACCGGGATTACAGGGGGTGGGTGAAGCTTTCTTT.

This chain uses TRBV4-1 with TRBJ2-3; 10 positions match TRBD1. V trimming: 4 bases; J trimming: 3 bases; junction bases outside the gene matches: 1. The germline gives CDR1 MGHRA, CDR2 YSYEKL. The CDR3 has 14 residues. CDR3 in amino acids: CASSRQGATDTQYF. The CDR3 bases are TGCGCCAGCAGCCGACAGGGGGCAACAGATACGCAGTATTTT.

The chain joins TRBV18 to TRBJ1-1, with 10 nucleotides matching TRBD1. Germline assignment: CDR1 KGHSH and CDR2 LQKENI. This CDR3 comprises 15 residues. V gave up 3 bases and J gave up 5 bases; unmatched junction bases: 6. The CDR3 DNA follows: TGTGCCAGCTCACCCGGACAGGGGGTAGGGACTGAAGCTTTCTTT. Protein: CASSPGQGVGTEAFF.

This clone turned up a few times. This chain uses TRBV29-1 with TRBJ2-7; possible D gene TRBD2, 6 bases. V lost 3 bases and J 5 bases, leaving 14 bases between the germline ends. The CDR3 sequence is 13 residues long. The germline V gene has CDR1 SQVTM and CDR2 ANQGSEA. For the CDR3, the DNA is TGCAGCGTTGATAAGCCGGGAGAAAACGAGCAGTACTTC. Translation gives CSVDKPGENEQYF.

This clone occurred once. CDR3 protein: CASSFDSVNSPLHF. As DNA, the CDR3 is TGTGCCAGCAGCTTCGACAGCGTTAATTCACCCCTCCACTTT. The rearrangement links TRBV5-4 to TRBJ1-6; D might be TRBD1 (5 bases). Per the germline V gene, CDR1 is SGHNT and CDR2 is YYREEE (reference sequence). CDR3 size: 14 residues. V dropped 2 bases and J dropped 6 bases, with 9 bases sitting between them.

The chain carries TRBV2 and TRBJ2-2, with 13 nucleotides matching TRBD2. Germline CDR1 and CDR2: SNHLY and FYNNEI. The CDR3 contains 17 residues. J lost 0 bases, V lost 8 bases, and 6 bases had no gene match. This CDR3 reads CASLTSGGRSNTGELFF. The CDR3 DNA is TGTGCCAGCCTGACTAGCGGGGGGCGATCGAACACCGGGGAGCTGTTTTTT.

J is TRBJ1-3 and V is TRBV7-8; D is uncertain. V lost 5 bases and J 3 bases, leaving 20 bases between the germline ends. This CDR3 has 17 residues. In germline, CDR1 is SGHVS, CDR2 FQNEAQ. The CDR3 sequence: CASSLTDPGILGNTIYF. The CDR3, as DNA: TGTGCCAGCAGCCTAACAGACCCTGGAATACTTGGAAACACCATATATTTT.